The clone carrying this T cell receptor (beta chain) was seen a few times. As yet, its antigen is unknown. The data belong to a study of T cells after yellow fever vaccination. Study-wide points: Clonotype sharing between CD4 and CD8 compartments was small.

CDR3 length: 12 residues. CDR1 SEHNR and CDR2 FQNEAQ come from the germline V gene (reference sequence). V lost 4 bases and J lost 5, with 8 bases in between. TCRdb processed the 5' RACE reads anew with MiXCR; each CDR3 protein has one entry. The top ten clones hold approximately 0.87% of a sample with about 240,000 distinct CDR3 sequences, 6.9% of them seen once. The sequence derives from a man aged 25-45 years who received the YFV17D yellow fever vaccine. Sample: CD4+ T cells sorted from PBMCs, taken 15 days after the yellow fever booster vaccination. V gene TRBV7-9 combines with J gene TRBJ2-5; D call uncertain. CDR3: CASSSSYETQYF. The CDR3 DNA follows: TGTGCCAGCAGCTCTAGTTACGAGACCCAGTACTTC.